Listed below are T cell receptor beta chains from one sample, sequenced in a study of blood T cell repertoires in COVID-19. Clones were sequenced by immunoSEQ multiplex PCR, and TCRdb holds only the in-frame ones, with some missing. The sample holds about 180,000 clones; about 81% are singletons and the top ten take over 9.5%. The sequencing input was peripheral blood. Receptors were obtained from a woman aged 80 or over with COVID-19, enrolled during active disease. Both conserved end residues are part of each CDR3. The order of the fields is D gene, V gene, clone size, J gene, CDR3 DNA, CDR3 protein. A D gene is named only where the DNA matches it firmly. A clone size is listed for some rows: how often the clone was seen (once, few, many), or a class if it is expanded.

NA	TRBV7-8	NA	TRBJ2-7	TGTGCCAGCAGCTTAGCGGGCCAAACCCGAATCTACGAGCAGTACTTC	CASSLAGQTRIYEQYF
NA	TRBV18	NA	TRBJ1-4	TGTGCCAGCTCACCACGCGGGTCAGGCTATAATGAAAAACTGTTTTTT	CASSPRGSGYNEKLFF
TRBD1	TRBV7-2	NA	TRBJ1-2	TGTGCCAGCAGCTTAATCCCAGGACAGGGGGCGGTAGGCTACACCTTC	CASSLIPGQGAVGYTF
NA	TRBV19	few	TRBJ2-7	TGTGCCAGTAGCGATGGGGCTAGTTTCCCGTTATTTTACGAGCAGTACTTC	CASSDGASFPLFYEQYF
NA	TRBV7-9	NA	TRBJ2-7	TGTGCCAGCAGCTCCCGGGACACCTACGAGCAGTACTTC	CASSSRDTYEQYF
TRBD2	TRBV13	NA	TRBJ2-6	TGTGCCCGCAGCCCGGGGGGGGGTCCTGGGGCCAACGTCCTGACTTTC	CARSPGGGPGANVLTF
NA	TRBV28	once	TRBJ2-1	TGTGCCAGCAGTTTAGGGGAGATCTACAATGAGCAGTTCTTC	CASSLGEIYNEQFF
NA	TRBV27	once	TRBJ1-1	TGTGCCAGCAGCCCCCGGGGGGTGGTGGACACTGAAGCTTTCTTT	CASSPRGVVDTEAFF
TRBD2	TRBV6-5	NA	TRBJ2-5	TGTGCCAGCAGTTACCTGGGGGGGATAGAGACCCAGTACTTC	CASSYLGGIETQYF
NA	TRBV5-6	NA	TRBJ1-4	TGTGCCAGCAGCTTGGCCAGGGACTACAGGGAAAAACTGTTTTTT	CASSLARDYREKLFF
NA	TRBV7-8	NA	TRBJ2-1	TGTGCCAGCAGCTTATCGGCGGGATCCTACAATGAGCAGTTCTTC	CASSLSAGSYNEQFF
TRBD1	TRBV19	NA	TRBJ1-6	TGTGCCAGTAGTATTAACAGGGGTTATTCACCCCTCCACTTT	CASSINRGYSPLHF
TRBD1	TRBV27	NA	TRBJ1-2	TGTGCCAGCAGTTTGGGACAGGGGTATGGCTACACCTTC	CASSLGQGYGYTF
NA	TRBV28	few	TRBJ2-1	TGTGCCAGCAGTCCCCCTACCTACAATGAGCAGTTCTTC	CASSPPTYNEQFF
NA	TRBV7-2	NA	TRBJ2-5	TGTGCCAGCAGCCCCCGGACCGGGGAAGAGACCCAGTACTTC	CASSPRTGEETQYF
TRBD1	TRBV10-3	NA	TRBJ2-4	TGTGCCATCAGTGCCGGGACAGGGACTAACATTCAGTACTTC	CAISAGTGTNIQYF
TRBD1	TRBV29-1	NA	TRBJ1-4	TGCAGCGTCAGACAGGGGGCTAATGAAAAACTGTTTTTT	CSVRQGANEKLFF
TRBD2	TRBV6-5	NA	TRBJ2-3	TGTGCCAGCACGGGGGGGGGCCGTGGCACAGATACGCAGTATTTT	CASTGGGRGTDTQYF
TRBD1	TRBV2	NA	TRBJ2-7	TGTGCCAGCTCCGGGACAGGGAAGGCCTACGAGCAGTACTTC	CASSGTGKAYEQYF
TRBD1	TRBV2	once	TRBJ1-1	TGTGCCACCCGGACAGGACTGAACACTGAAGCTTTCTTT	CATRTGLNTEAFF
TRBD1	TRBV6-5	few	TRBJ2-7	TGTGCCAGCAGTTCTACAGGGGCGGGTTACGAGCAGTACTTC	CASSSTGAGYEQYF
TRBD2	TRBV5-1	NA	TRBJ2-3	TGCGCCAGCAGCGGGACTAGCGGGGGCACAGATACGCAGTATTTT	CASSGTSGGTDTQYF
TRBD1	TRBV27	NA	TRBJ2-7	TGTGCCAGCAGTCTTTCGGGACAGGCCTACGAGCAGTACTTC	CASSLSGQAYEQYF
TRBD2	TRBV5-1	NA	TRBJ2-1	TGCGCCAGCAGCTCGGGACTAGCGGGCCCCATCTACAATGAGCAGTTCTTC	CASSSGLAGPIYNEQFF
TRBD1	TRBV18	NA	TRBJ1-2	TGTGCCAGCTCATCCGGGACAGATTATGGCTACACCTTC	CASSSGTDYGYTF
TRBD2	TRBV4-1	NA	TRBJ2-5	TGCGCCAGCAGCCAAGCACCGACTAGCGGGGGGGCCGAGACCCAGTACTTC	CASSQAPTSGGAETQYF